This T cell receptor beta chain was profiled in a study of CD8+ T cells in alopecia areata. The V end was cut by 0 bases, the J end by 4 bases, with 12 bases between. This CDR3 is 14 amino acids long. Germline values: CDR1 SQVTM, CDR2 ANQGSEA. Isolated RNA was reverse transcribed into cDNA used as the sequencing template. Sequencing was performed with immunoSEQ multiplex PCR; in TCRdb, only in-frame clones are kept and a portion is missing. Among around 60,000 clones listed, 40% to 50% were seen once. Sequencing was carried out using NKG2D-low CD8+ T cells sorted from blood. V is TRBV29-1 and J is TRBJ1-2; D is uncertain. This receptor was taken from a human donor with alopecia areata. The CDR3 bases are TGCAGCGTTGAAGAGGCGACCGGGCTCTATGGCTACACCTTC. Its protein product is CSVEEATGLYGYTF.